Listed below are T cell receptor beta chains from one sample, sequenced in a study of OX40 agonist ivuxolimab in advanced cancers. Some clones are missing from TCRdb's copy, which holds only in-frame ones; the method was immunoSEQ multiplex PCR. The table has some 110,000 clones, roughly 93% seen once; the top ten hold over 0.15%. The material sequenced was CD4+ or CD8+ T cells sorted from blood, taken in a trial of the OX40 agonist ivuxolimab. All receptors derive from an adult with an advanced solid tumor such as melanoma, head and neck, liver or kidney cancer. CDR3s include the opening cysteine and the closing phenylalanine or tryptophan. D genes are given only for firm matches. A clone size is listed for some rows: how often the clone was seen (once, few, many), or a class if it is expanded.

size: .
J: TRBJ2-1
V: TRBV14
D: .
length: 15
DNA: TGTGCCAGCAGCCAAGGAGGGGGTTGGTACAATGAGCAGTTCTTC
CDR3: CASSQGGGWYNEQFF

size: .
J: TRBJ1-4
V: TRBV5-1
D: .
length: 15
DNA: TGCGCCAGCAGCTTGGAAGGGAAGCCTAATGAAAAACTGTTTTTT
CDR3: CASSLEGKPNEKLFF

size: .
J: TRBJ2-1
V: TRBV19
D: .
length: 16
DNA: TGTGCCAGTAGTTCCCACGAGCGGGTCTCCTACAATGAGCAGTTCTTC
CDR3: CASSSHERVSYNEQFF

size: .
J: TRBJ1-4
V: TRBV5-1
D: TRBD1
length: 14
DNA: TGCGCCAGCAGCTTACAGGGGGCGGATGAAAAACTGTTTTTT
CDR3: CASSLQGADEKLFF

size: .
J: TRBJ2-6
V: TRBV14
D: .
length: 16
DNA: TGTGCCAGCAGCCAAGACGTCCTCTCTGGGGCCAACGTCCTGACTTTC
CDR3: CASSQDVLSGANVLTF

size: .
J: TRBJ2-3
V: TRBV14
D: .
length: 13
DNA: TGTGCCAGCAGCCTCGCTCCCACAGATACGCAGTATTTT
CDR3: CASSLAPTDTQYF

size: .
J: TRBJ2-7
V: TRBV6-5
D: .
length: 15
DNA: TGTGCCAGCAGTTCCCCCCGGGGGCGGGGGTACGAGCAGTACTTC
CDR3: CASSSPRGRGYEQYF

size: .
J: TRBJ2-5
V: TRBV7-6
D: .
length: 14
DNA: TGTGCCAGCAGCTTAGCGGGGGCTTGGGAGACCCAGTACTTC
CDR3: CASSLAGAWETQYF

size: .
J: TRBJ2-1
V: TRBV5-1
D: TRBD2
length: 16
DNA: TGCGCCAGCAGGCCGATAGCGGGAGATATCTACAATGAGCAGTTCTTC
CDR3: CASRPIAGDIYNEQFF

size: .
J: TRBJ2-1
V: TRBV19
D: TRBD2
length: 18
DNA: TGTGCCAGTAGTATAAGGGGAGTGGGAGGGAGAGCCTACAATGAGCAGTTCTTC
CDR3: CASSIRGVGGRAYNEQFF

size: .
J: TRBJ1-2
V: TRBV28
D: TRBD1
length: 17
DNA: TGTGCCAGCAGTGTCTCCGGGACAGGGGTACCCAAGATGGGCTACACCTTC
CDR3: CASSVSGTGVPKMGYTF

size: .
J: TRBJ1-2
V: TRBV6-6
D: TRBD1
length: 13
DNA: TGTGCCAGCAGGAGACAGGGAAGTCATGGCTACACCTTC
CDR3: CASRRQGSHGYTF

size: .
J: TRBJ2-3
V: TRBV19
D: .
length: 15
DNA: TGTGCCAGTAGTATATCCGGGAGCGTCACAGATACGCAGTATTTT
CDR3: CASSISGSVTDTQYF

size: .
J: TRBJ2-3
V: TRBV27
D: TRBD2
length: 14
DNA: TGTGCCAGCAGTTTTGGACTAGCGGCAGATACGCAGTATTTT
CDR3: CASSFGLAADTQYF

size: .
J: TRBJ1-6
V: TRBV28
D: .
length: 15
DNA: TGTGCCAGCAGTTTAATGGCAGGACGTAATTCACCCCTCCACTTT
CDR3: CASSLMAGRNSPLHF

size: .
J: TRBJ2-3
V: TRBV28
D: .
length: 15
DNA: TGTGCCACTGCCTCCGGCGGAGGGGTCCAGGGTACGCAGTATTTT
CDR3: CATASGGGVQGTQYF

size: .
J: TRBJ2-7
V: TRBV15
D: .
length: 13
DNA: TGTGCCACCGGGATGGGAAGGGACGACGAGCAGTACTTC
CDR3: CATGMGRDDEQYF

size: .
J: TRBJ2-1
V: TRBV9
D: .
length: 13
DNA: TGTGCCAGCAGCGCCGTACAGGGCAATGAGCAGTTCTTC
CDR3: CASSAVQGNEQFF

size: .
J: TRBJ1-2
V: TRBV6-1
D: TRBD1
length: 13
DNA: TGTGCCGGACACCCAGGGGGCGGCTATGGCTACACCTTC
CDR3: CAGHPGGGYGYTF

size: .
J: TRBJ1-5
V: TRBV6-1
D: .
length: 14
DNA: TGTGCCAGCAGTGAAATACGTTTCAATCAGCCCCAGCATTTT
CDR3: CASSEIRFNQPQHF

size: .
J: TRBJ1-1
V: TRBV7-9
D: .
length: 13
DNA: TGTGCCAGCAGCCCAGGAGAAGGGCGGGAGGCTTTCTTT
CDR3: CASSPGEGREAFF

size: .
J: TRBJ2-7
V: TRBV5-6
D: TRBD1
length: 12
DNA: TGTGCCAGCAGCTTGTTGGGACAGGGGCCCCAGTTC
CDR3: CASSLLGQGPQF

size: .
J: TRBJ2-3
V: TRBV18
D: .
length: 15
DNA: TGTGCCAGCTCACCGTCCCTGTCGGGCACAGATACGCAGTATTTT
CDR3: CASSPSLSGTDTQYF

size: .
J: TRBJ1-4
V: TRBV7-9
D: .
length: 14
DNA: TGTGCCAGCAGCCGCAGACAGGCTAATGAAAAACTGTTTTTT
CDR3: CASSRRQANEKLFF

size: .
J: TRBJ2-3
V: TRBV7-7
D: TRBD2
length: 13
DNA: TGTGCCAGCAGCCCTGGGGGGGGAGATACGCAGTATTTT
CDR3: CASSPGGGDTQYF

size: .
J: TRBJ2-7
V: TRBV7-9
D: TRBD2
length: 15
DNA: TGTGCCAGCAGCTCCCGACGGCTAGCGGGAGGCGAGCAGTACTTC
CDR3: CASSSRRLAGGEQYF

size: .
J: TRBJ2-1
V: TRBV27
D: .
length: 13
DNA: TGTGCCAGCAGTCCCTACTTATACAATGAGCAGTTCTTC
CDR3: CASSPYLYNEQFF

size: few
J: TRBJ1-2
V: TRBV5-1
D: TRBD1
length: 16
DNA: TGCGCCAGCAGCTTGGCCACGGGACAGGGGGGTGATGGCTACACCTTC
CDR3: CASSLATGQGGDGYTF

size: once
J: TRBJ2-2
V: TRBV5-1
D: .
length: 14
DNA: TGCGCCAGCCACTGGTCGGGTCTCACCGGGGAGCTGTTTTTT
CDR3: CASHWSGLTGELFF

size: .
J: TRBJ1-6
V: TRBV2
D: .
length: 15
DNA: TGTGCCAGCAAAATGAGCCCAGGGTCCCCTTCACCCCTCCACTTT
CDR3: CASKMSPGSPSPLHF

size: .
J: TRBJ2-3
V: TRBV19
D: .
length: 16
DNA: TGTGCCAGTAGTATATCTCGGCGGGGGCGCACAGATACGCAGTATTTT
CDR3: CASSISRRGRTDTQYF

size: .
J: TRBJ2-3
V: TRBV5-1
D: .
length: 14
DNA: TGCGCCAGCAGCTTGGGGGCTAGCACAGATACGCAGTATTTT
CDR3: CASSLGASTDTQYF

size: .
J: TRBJ1-2
V: TRBV28
D: .
length: 12
DNA: TGTGCCAGCACCAATCTGGGGTATGGCTACACCTTC
CDR3: CASTNLGYGYTF

size: .
J: TRBJ2-5
V: TRBV9
D: TRBD2
length: 16
DNA: TGTGCCAGCAGCGTAGCCGGTGAGCGGGGTCCAGAGACCCAGTACTTC
CDR3: CASSVAGERGPETQYF

size: .
J: TRBJ2-2
V: TRBV9
D: TRBD1
length: 20
DNA: TGTGCCAGCAGCGTAGAGGGGACAGGGGCGATCGCTGGGATCACCGGGGAGCTGTTTTTT
CDR3: CASSVEGTGAIAGITGELFF

size: once
J: TRBJ2-7
V: TRBV18
D: TRBD1
length: 16
DNA: TGTGCCAGCTCACCACCCGGGACAGGGAGCTCCTACGAGCAGTACTTC
CDR3: CASSPPGTGSSYEQYF

size: .
J: TRBJ2-7
V: TRBV28
D: TRBD1
length: 14
DNA: TGTGCCAGCAGTGGAGCGACAGGGATCTACGAGCAGTACTTC
CDR3: CASSGATGIYEQYF

size: .
J: TRBJ2-5
V: TRBV27
D: .
length: 16
DNA: TGTGCCAGCAGTTTATCGAAGGAGGGAAGGGTAGAGACCCAGTACTTC
CDR3: CASSLSKEGRVETQYF

size: .
J: TRBJ1-6
V: TRBV6-5
D: .
length: 16
DNA: TGTGCCAGCAGTTACTCGATAGGCCAGGGGAATTCACCCCTCCACTTT
CDR3: CASSYSIGQGNSPLHF

size: .
J: TRBJ2-1
V: TRBV19
D: TRBD2
length: 18
DNA: TGTGCCAGTAGTAGGGTCAGAGCGGGGGCCTACGTATACAATGAGCAGTTCTTC
CDR3: CASSRVRAGAYVYNEQFF